The 11 T cell receptor beta chains in this list originate from one sample, sequenced in a study of blood T cells in healthy people across ages (dated by TCRdb to between 2015 and 2017). Libraries were built with 5' RACE. This sample was sequenced with an Illumina HiSeq 2500. The second PCR ran for about 6 to 12 cycles and used a J-beta primer mix along with a sample-barcoded 5' primer. TCRdb passed the public sequencing reads through fastp at Q25 and MiXCR, retaining productive beta sequences. Identical CDR3 protein sequences are pooled into one entry, listed with their most common genes and DNA. For this sample the table gives 450,000 to 700,000 distinct CDR3 sequences, of which about 25% were detected only once. The ten largest clonotypes hold approximately 17% of the sample. Material for sequencing was blood. These receptors came from an older woman in good health.

Of note for this clonotype: In this CDR3 the conserved last residue, phenylalanine or tryptophan, is missing, so a read error is likely. The chain carries TRBV3-1 and TRBJ2-5; 7 bases agree with TRBD2. This CDR3 is built from 14 residues. V lost 4 bases and J lost 4; bases outside the gene matches: 6. Germline V gene sequence: CDR1 LGHDT, CDR2 YNNKEL (reference sequence). Here the CDR3 DNA reads TGTGCCAGCAGCCTGGGGGGGATTCTAGAGACCCAGTACTCC. Protein product: CASSLGGILETQYS.

This clonotype was seen more than once but under ten times. The chain is built from TRBV4-3 and TRBJ2-5; no clear D gene. The J call could be wrong; TRBJ2-1 is a better fit for the DNA end. This CDR3 contains 15 residues. Germline V lookup: CDR1 LGHNA, CDR2 YSLEER. CDR3 bases: TGCGCCAGCAGCCAAGATGGAAGTGCACGATATGAGCAGTTCTTC. It is translated as CASSQDGSARYEQFF.

This chain uses TRBV20-1 with TRBJ2-3, with unresolved D. Germline V gene data show CDR1 as DFQATT and CDR2 as SNEGSKA (reference sequence). With 2 bases removed from V and 7 bases from J, the gap between germline ends came to 7 bases. This CDR3 contains 11 residues. The CDR3 DNA follows: TGCAGTGCTAGAACGGGCCATACGCAGTATTTT. Protein: CSARTGHTQYF.

V gene TRBV20-1 combines with J gene TRBJ2-7, with D possibly called TRBD1 or TRBD2 (5 bases each). The germline V gene encodes CDR1 DFQATT and CDR2 SNEGSKA (reference sequence). CDR3 length equals 15 residues. V was clipped by 5 bases and J by 1 base, with 18 bases between them. The CDR3 DNA reads TGCAGTGCTCTACCTCCGGGACGGGATTCCTACGAGCAGTACTTC. Translated: CSALPPGRDSYEQYF.

This chain connects TRBV5-5 to TRBJ2-5; D possibly uses TRBD1 or TRBD2 (5 bases each). Matching the DNA end better, TRBJ2-1 makes the J call doubtful. Germline-derived CDR1 and CDR2 are SGHKS and YYEKEE (reference sequence). The CDR3 totals 15 residues. DNA of the CDR3: TGTGCCAGCAGCTTGTGGCAGGGAGACCACAATGAGCAGTTCTTC. Encoded protein: CASSLWQGDHNEQFF.

This clonotype was counted a few times. V is TRBV5-1 and J is TRBJ1-6, with D perhaps matching TRBD1 (5 bases). V was cut by 0 bases and J by 8 bases, with 15 bases left in between. The CDR3 has 16 residues. Per germline, CDR1 SGHRS and CDR2 YFSETQ. The CDR3 spells CASSLERQGTDSPLHF. CDR3 DNA: TGCGCCAGCAGCTTGGAAAGGCAGGGTACGGATTCACCCCTCCACTTT. Together with reference TRBV5-1 and TRBJ1-6, the CDR3 gives the full variable domain: KAGVTQTPRYLIKTRGQQVTLSCSPISGHRSVSWYQQTPGQGLQFLFEYFSETQRNKGNFPGRFSGRQFSNSRSEMNVSTLELGDSALYLCASSLERQGTDSPLHFGNGTRLTVT.

This chain uses TRBV6-2 or TRBV6-3 with TRBJ1-2, with 10 nucleotides matching TRBD1. The CDR3 has 15 residues. The V gene's germline CDR1 is MNHEY and CDR2 SVGEGT. The ends lost 5 bases at V and 5 bases at J; junction bases unmatched: 8. CDR3: CASSPGTGAPYGYTF. The CDR3 DNA sequence: TGTGCCAGCAGTCCCGGGACAGGGGCCCCATATGGCTACACCTTC.

This clonotype came up a few times. This chain uses TRBV7-2 with TRBJ1-2, with a weak D call TRBD1 (5 bases). Germline V gives CDR1 SGHTA, CDR2 FQGNSA. The length of the CDR3 is 16 residues. Deletions cut 2 bases from V and 1 base from J, with 14 bases between. CDR3: CASSLYEGRYNYGYTF. The DNA for the CDR3 is TGTGCCAGCAGCTTATATGAGGGACGATATAACTATGGCTACACCTTC.

This clonotype was counted between two and nine times. The chain uses TRBV20-1 and TRBJ2-7, with D possibly matching TRBD2 (6 bases). The germline CDR1 and CDR2 sequences are DFQATT and SNEGSKA (reference sequence). The CDR3 runs 11 residues. The V end was cut by 1 base, the J end by 6 bases, with 7 bases between. CDR3 region: CSARGGGEQYF. The DNA for the CDR3 is TGCAGTGCTAGAGGGGGAGGCGAGCAGTACTTC.

The rearrangement uses TRBV11-2 and TRBJ1-4, with a tentative D call TRBD1 (5 bases). Trimming left V 5 bases short and J 8 bases short, with 21 bases between. The CDR3 is 16 residues long. The germline gives CDR1 SGHAT, CDR2 FQNNGV. The chain's CDR3 is CASSLGGGFNGEKLFF. CDR3 DNA sequence: TGTGCCAGCAGCCTCGGGGGAGGCTTTAACGGAGAAAAACTGTTTTTT.

The chain couples TRBV10-3 to TRBJ2-2; 10 nucleotides match TRBD1. CDR3 length equals 16 residues. Germline V gene sequence: CDR1 ENHRY, CDR2 SYGVKD. The V segment lost 11 bases and the J segment 0 bases; nucleotides outside the gene matches: 9. CDR3 bases: TGTGCCTCAAGACTTGGGACAGGGGCGAACACCGGGGAGCTGTTTTTT. Its translation is CASRLGTGANTGELFF.